This T cell receptor beta chain stems from a study of blood T cell repertoires in COVID-19. Study information: COVID-19 samples from acute and convalescent phases originated in the United States, Italy and Spain. PBMCs, B-cell-depleted T cells, or T cells were the source of the cDNA or gDNA that made up the material.

Losses at the gene ends were 2 bases for V and 8 bases for J; bases not matched to a gene: 14. The CDR3 has 16 amino acids. The germline CDR1 and CDR2 sequences are SEHNR and FQNEAQ (reference sequence). Sequencing used immunoSEQ multiplex PCR; TCRdb keeps in-frame clones, though not all of them. The data show fewer than 250,000 clones, 75% to 85% seen once. The sequenced material came from peripheral blood. J is TRBJ1-1 and V is TRBV7-9; 7 nucleotides match TRBD1. The receptor was isolated from a human donor in a cohort sampled during active COVID-19. This CDR3 is CASSLSFGTEEKEAFF. For the CDR3, the DNA is TGTGCCAGCAGCTTAAGTTTTGGGACAGAGGAGAAGGAAGCTTTCTTT.